These T cell receptor beta chains were read from a single sample in a study of PD-1 blockade in classical Hodgkin lymphoma. Repertoires were generated with immunoSEQ multiplex PCR, while TCRdb's copy carries only in-frame clones and drops some. The sample lists tens of thousands of clones; about 83% were seen once. Sequenced input: CD8+ T cells from blood. The receptors come from a human donor with classical Hodgkin lymphoma. The CDR3 runs from the conserved cysteine through the conserved F or W. Each record gives: CDR3 DNA, CDR3 protein, D gene, clone size, V gene, J gene. A D gene is named only where the DNA matches it firmly. Size tells how often a clone was seen (once, few, many) or the class of an expanded clone, and some rows leave it out.

cdr3_nt: TGTGCCAGCAGCGGGGGGGGAACCCAAGAGACCCAGTACTTC
cdr3_aa: CASSGGGTQETQYF
d_call: TRBD2
clone_size: few
v_call: TRBV19
j_call: TRBJ2-5

cdr3_nt: TGTGCCAGCAGCGTCGACAGGCGCTATGGCTACACCTTC
cdr3_aa: CASSVDRRYGYTF
d_call: .
clone_size: few
v_call: TRBV9
j_call: TRBJ1-2

cdr3_nt: TGTGCCGGCCTTTGGGGGGGGGACACTGAAGCTTTCTTT
cdr3_aa: CAGLWGGDTEAFF
d_call: .
clone_size: .
v_call: TRBV5-4
j_call: TRBJ1-1

cdr3_nt: TGTGCCAGCAGTGAAACGGGACTAGGTGCTAATGAAAAACTGTTTTTT
cdr3_aa: CASSETGLGANEKLFF
d_call: .
clone_size: .
v_call: TRBV25-1
j_call: TRBJ1-4

cdr3_nt: TGTGCCAGCAGTGAAGTGGGACGCAACAATGAGCAGTTCTTC
cdr3_aa: CASSEVGRNNEQFF
d_call: .
clone_size: .
v_call: TRBV2
j_call: TRBJ2-1

cdr3_nt: TGTGCCACCAGCACTAGTGACAGCCTTTATAGCAATCAGCCCCAGCATTTT
cdr3_aa: CATSTSDSLYSNQPQHF
d_call: .
clone_size: .
v_call: TRBV15
j_call: TRBJ1-5

cdr3_nt: TGTGCCAGCAGCGAACAGGGCCTTTTAACAGATACGCAGTATTTT
cdr3_aa: CASSEQGLLTDTQYF
d_call: .
clone_size: .
v_call: TRBV28
j_call: TRBJ2-3

cdr3_nt: TGTGCCAGCAGCCCGCGGAGGATATATCAGCCCCAGCATTTT
cdr3_aa: CASSPRRIYQPQHF
d_call: .
clone_size: .
v_call: TRBV27
j_call: TRBJ1-5

cdr3_nt: TGTGCCAGCAGCCCCAGGGGAGATAGCAATCAGCCCCAGCATTTT
cdr3_aa: CASSPRGDSNQPQHF
d_call: .
clone_size: .
v_call: TRBV6-6
j_call: TRBJ1-5

cdr3_nt: TGTGCCAGCATCCTCGGGGATACGCAGTATTTT
cdr3_aa: CASILGDTQYF
d_call: .
clone_size: .
v_call: TRBV27
j_call: TRBJ2-3

cdr3_nt: TGTGCCAGCAGCCGACTAGCGGGCTTTACCTACGAGCAGTACTTC
cdr3_aa: CASSRLAGFTYEQYF
d_call: TRBD2
clone_size: .
v_call: TRBV11-2
j_call: TRBJ2-7

cdr3_nt: TGTGCCTGGTCGGACAGTTACGAGCAGTACTTC
cdr3_aa: CAWSDSYEQYF
d_call: .
clone_size: .
v_call: TRBV30
j_call: TRBJ2-7

cdr3_nt: TGTGCCAGTAGTATTTTATTCCAGAGTGGGACTAGCCTCTACGAGCAGTACTTC
cdr3_aa: CASSILFQSGTSLYEQYF
d_call: TRBD2
clone_size: .
v_call: TRBV19
j_call: TRBJ2-7

cdr3_nt: TGTGCCAGTAGTGACCGTCGGTTTACAGGGGAGGTCCCCTACGAGCAGTACTTC
cdr3_aa: CASSDRRFTGEVPYEQYF
d_call: .
clone_size: .
v_call: TRBV19
j_call: TRBJ2-7

cdr3_nt: TGTGCCAGCAGCTTGCCCCCTGGCGGGGGGGCCTACAATGAGCAGTTCTTC
cdr3_aa: CASSLPPGGGAYNEQFF
d_call: TRBD2
clone_size: .
v_call: TRBV7-9
j_call: TRBJ2-1

cdr3_nt: TGTGCCAGCAGCCAACGAGGGAACACCGGGGAGCTGTTTTTT
cdr3_aa: CASSQRGNTGELFF
d_call: .
clone_size: once
v_call: TRBV14
j_call: TRBJ2-2

cdr3_nt: TGTGCCAGCAGCCGGACTGGCCCCTACAATGAGCAGTTCTTC
cdr3_aa: CASSRTGPYNEQFF
d_call: .
clone_size: .
v_call: TRBV14
j_call: TRBJ2-1

cdr3_nt: TGCGCCAGCAGCCAAGAAGGGTATGGCTATGGCTACACCTTC
cdr3_aa: CASSQEGYGYGYTF
d_call: .
clone_size: .
v_call: TRBV4-1
j_call: TRBJ1-2

cdr3_nt: TGTGCCAGCAGCTTAGGCTACGGGGTTGAAGCTTTCTTT
cdr3_aa: CASSLGYGVEAFF
d_call: .
clone_size: .
v_call: TRBV11-2
j_call: TRBJ1-1

cdr3_nt: TGCGCCAGCAGCTTGATAAGAGGCACCTACGAGCAGTACTTC
cdr3_aa: CASSLIRGTYEQYF
d_call: .
clone_size: .
v_call: TRBV5-1
j_call: TRBJ2-7

cdr3_nt: TGTGCCAGCAGCCTCCGGACTGCAACTAATGAAAAACTGTTTTTT
cdr3_aa: CASSLRTATNEKLFF
d_call: .
clone_size: .
v_call: TRBV14
j_call: TRBJ1-4

cdr3_nt: TGTGCCAGCAGTCCTCTGGGACAGGGCCCCTACGAGCAGTACTTC
cdr3_aa: CASSPLGQGPYEQYF
d_call: TRBD1
clone_size: .
v_call: TRBV27
j_call: TRBJ2-7

cdr3_nt: TGTGCCAGCAGTATTCGGGGGGGTATCATTGGGAATGAGCAGTTCTTC
cdr3_aa: CASSIRGGIIGNEQFF
d_call: TRBD2
clone_size: .
v_call: TRBV6-6
j_call: TRBJ2-1

cdr3_nt: TGCAGTGCTCTCCAAAAGGAGACCCAGTACTTC
cdr3_aa: CSALQKETQYF
d_call: .
clone_size: .
v_call: TRBV20-1
j_call: TRBJ2-5

cdr3_nt: TGTGCCAGCAGCGTAGGCAACGAGCAGTACTTC
cdr3_aa: CASSVGNEQYF
d_call: .
clone_size: .
v_call: TRBV9
j_call: TRBJ2-7

cdr3_nt: TGTGCCAGCAGCGCCCTCCAAGAGACCCAGTACTTC
cdr3_aa: CASSALQETQYF
d_call: .
clone_size: once
v_call: TRBV7-9
j_call: TRBJ2-5

cdr3_nt: TGCGCCAGCAGCCAAGATATAGAGGGCTATCAGCCCCAGCATTTT
cdr3_aa: CASSQDIEGYQPQHF
d_call: .
clone_size: few
v_call: TRBV4-3
j_call: TRBJ1-5